The TCR beta chain under discussion was sequenced for a study of blood T cell repertoires in COVID-19. The germline gives CDR1 SEHNR, CDR2 FQNEAQ (reference sequence). The CDR3 has 15 amino acids. The ends lost 3 bases at V and 7 bases at J; junction bases unmatched: 8. Libraries were prepared by immunoSEQ multiplex PCR; TCRdb keeps only in-frame clonotypes and omits some of them. The sample consists of a few hundred thousand clones, about 90% of them appearing once. In the 2 weeks before study entry, exposed participants met a COVID-19 case, which was PCR-confirmed or clinician-diagnosed. The TCR originated in a woman aged 45-65 years who had been exposed to COVID-19. This chain joins TRBV7-9 and TRBJ2-1; 8 bases match TRBD2. The material sequenced was PBMCs or T cells enriched from blood (not recorded which). The CDR3 nucleotides read TGTGCCAGCAGCTTCTCAGCGGGGGTTATTAATGAGCAGTTCTTC. Its translation is CASSFSAGVINEQFF.